The sequence of this T cell receptor beta chain was determined in a study of blood T cell repertoires in COVID-19. Assay used: immunoSEQ multiplex PCR; TCRdb lists only in-frame clones, some missing. This repertoire shows 39,000 or so clones, 65% to 85% found once; its top ten account for more than 30%. The specimen sequenced was peripheral blood. This clonotype was obtained from a man aged 35-49 years with active or convalescent COVID-19.

CDR3: CASSFQGYEQFF. The DNA for the CDR3 is TGCGCCAGCAGCTTTCAGGGCTATGAGCAGTTCTTC. The rearrangement uses TRBV5-1 and TRBJ2-1, with D maybe TRBD1 (5 bases). CDR1 is SGHRS, CDR2 YFSETQ, per germline. The CDR3 is 12 amino acids. The ends were cut back, 2 bases at V and 8 bases at J, with 8 bases in the middle. The full variable domain, its missing parts supplied by reference TRBV5-1 and TRBJ2-1, is KAGVTQTPRYLIKTRGQQVTLSCSPISGHRSVSWYQQTPGQGLQFLFEYFSETQRNKGNFPGRFSGRQFSNSRSEMNVSTLELGDSALYLCASSFQGYEQFFGPGTRLTVL.